These T cell receptor beta chains were read from a single sample in a study of blood T cells in healthy people across ages. Each CDR3 protein gets one entry after TCRdb re-called the 5' RACE reads with MiXCR. This sample has fewer than 950,000 distinct CDR3 sequences, with 35% to 40% found just once. The specimen was blood. The receptors come from a man aged 18 to 29 in good health. Both conserved end residues are trimmed from each CDR3. The D gene is left open where the match is weak.

>.|TRBJ2-3|TRBV6-1
ASRDTGTDTQY
>TRBD1|TRBJ1-1|TRBV12-3/TRBV12-4
ASSFDRGDTEAF
>.|TRBJ2-7|TRBV5-1
ASSRDLNEQY
>TRBD2|TRBJ2-3|TRBV15
ATNRGLGDTQY
>.|TRBJ1-2|TRBV7-2
ASTINRDGYT
>.|TRBJ2-3|TRBV29-1
SVEDPGTRTDTQY
>TRBD1|TRBJ2-6|TRBV6-6
ASSNGQGIANVLT
>.|TRBJ2-1|TRBV12-3/TRBV12-4
ASSFGKPGSYNEQF
>.|TRBJ1-4|TRBV29-1
SVEADEKLF
>TRBD2|TRBJ2-3|TRBV7-9
ASTGERGFLDTQY
>TRBD1|TRBJ1-2|TRBV9
ASSQQTGVVYSNSDGYT
>.|TRBJ1-1|TRBV4-1
ASSQDFGTVEAF
>.|TRBJ1-2|TRBV20-1
SALDGQLYGYT
>TRBD2|TRBJ2-3|TRBV20-1
SATQTSGYSSTDTQY
>.|TRBJ2-3|TRBV10-3
AISAPQGLTDTQY
>.|TRBJ2-3|TRBV20-1
SASLRPTDTQY
>TRBD1|TRBJ2-1|TRBV29-1
SVDPTGLYNEQF
>.|TRBJ1-1|TRBV29-1
SAVVTGSLTEAF
>.|TRBJ1-1|TRBV6-1
ASSQGGSGRDTEAF
>TRBD2|TRBJ2-1|TRBV7-3
ANSLTGGLAGNEQF
>.|TRBJ2-3|TRBV9
ASSVSEGTQY
>.|TRBJ1-5|TRBV6-2/TRBV6-3
ASSLGDGSNQPQH
>.|TRBJ2-2|TRBV6-2/TRBV6-3
ASRNTALANTGELF
>.|.|TRBV29-1
SVVGRSSYNEQY
>TRBD1|TRBJ1-4|TRBV7-2
ASSLAATGGAELNEKLF
>.|TRBJ1-2|TRBV14
ASSQEQTYGYT
>.|TRBJ2-7|TRBV5-1
ASSLRTYGAYEQY
>.|TRBJ1-1|TRBV12-3/TRBV12-4
ASSQENTEAF
>.|TRBJ2-4|TRBV28
ASSPSGEAKNIQY
>.|TRBJ2-1|TRBV20-1
SAREGVNGQF
>.|TRBJ1-6|TRBV20-1
SATPPGGGNSPLH
>TRBD1|TRBJ1-1|TRBV7-2
ASSKTGAENTEAF
>TRBD2|TRBJ2-3|TRBV6-5
ASSTRTSIVSDTQY
>.|TRBJ1-6|TRBV5-1
ASSLDQGTSPLH
>.|TRBJ2-2|TRBV5-1
ASSLMTGAGTGELF
>TRBD1|TRBJ1-1|TRBV29-1
SVQGQRVNTEAF
>TRBD2|TRBJ2-1|TRBV12-5
ASGLASGTHGGDEQF
>TRBD2|TRBJ2-2|TRBV7-8
ASSSAGGPNTGELF
>TRBD1|TRBJ2-5|TRBV5-1
ASSSNGQGVGETQY